Sequencing of this T cell receptor beta chain was carried out in a study of blood T cell repertoires in COVID-19. Study context: Sites in the United States, Italy and Spain provided acute and convalescent COVID-19 samples.

This CDR3 is 14 amino acids long. With 1 base removed from V and 5 bases from J, the gap between germline ends came to 13 bases. CDR1 is SQVTM and CDR2 is ANQGSEA in the germline V gene. Original data processing: Quantification of nucleated cells was approximated via reference gene primer amplification. Only in-frame clones appear in the TCRdb table, and some are missing; sequencing was by immunoSEQ multiplex PCR. V, J and clone size were drawn from that table, and D and trimming were deduced from the DNA. The data hold under 45,000 clones, with 85% observed a single time. The genes are TRBV29-1 and TRBJ2-3; D perhaps matches TRBD2 (6 bases). This receptor was identified in a man in his forties or fifties with active COVID-19. Sequenced input: peripheral blood. This CDR3 is CSVEGEVSGDTQYF. CDR3 DNA: TGCAGCGTTGAAGGGGAGGTCAGTGGAGATACGCAGTATTTT.